These T cell receptor beta chains were read from a single sample in a study of cytomegalovirus exposure and HLA in healthy donors. Method: immunoSEQ multiplex PCR; TCRdb's copy keeps in-frame clones and lacks some. Among more than 90,000 clones, roughly 85% were seen once, and the ten largest hold roughly 22%. The sequenced sample was PBMCs. These receptors were obtained from a man aged 25 to 40 in good health and CMV-seropositive. CDR3s include the opening cysteine and the closing phenylalanine or tryptophan. D genes are given only for firm matches. Size is stated for part of the rows, as once, few or many counts, or as a class when the clone is expanded.

J,V,size,D,CDR3,DNA
TRBJ2-1,TRBV27,NA,TRBD2,CASSSYRLAGGSYNEQFF,TGTGCCAGCAGTTCCTACAGACTAGCGGGGGGGTCCTACAATGAGCAGTTCTTC
TRBJ2-1,TRBV5-1,NA,TRBD2,CASSVSAGGYNEQFF,TGCGCCAGCAGCGTTTCAGCGGGAGGTTACAATGAGCAGTTCTTC
TRBJ2-3,TRBV27,once,TRBD2,CASSPAASGGIHTDTQYF,TGTGCCAGCAGTCCAGCCGCGAGCGGGGGCATTCACACAGATACGCAGTATTTT
TRBJ2-1,TRBV27,NA,NA,CASSFSRAVSNEQFF,TGTGCCAGCAGTTTCTCCAGGGCCGTTTCCAATGAGCAGTTCTTC
TRBJ1-6,TRBV10-2,NA,NA,CASSGARGTYNSPLHF,TGCGCCAGCAGTGGGGCCCGTGGGACTTATAATTCACCCCTCCACTTT
TRBJ1-2,TRBV2,NA,NA,CASSRTGFRNPNYGYTF,TGTGCCAGCAGCCGAACCGGGTTCAGAAACCCTAACTATGGCTACACCTTC
TRBJ2-3,TRBV7-9,NA,TRBD2,CASSLLAGLASTDTQYF,TGTGCCAGCAGCTTATTAGCGGGTCTTGCTAGCACAGATACGCAGTATTTT
TRBJ2-3,TRBV7-9,NA,TRBD2,CASSQRAGGPTDTQYF,TGTGCCAGCAGCCAGCGGGCGGGAGGGCCCACAGATACGCAGTATTTT
TRBJ2-7,TRBV27,NA,NA,CASSLLGVGLYEQYF,TGTGCCAGCAGTTTACTCGGGGTTGGACTCTACGAGCAGTACTTC
TRBJ1-2,TRBV2,NA,TRBD1,CATRQGAGGYTF,TGTGCCACCCGACAGGGGGCGGGAGGCTACACCTTC
TRBJ1-5,TRBV5-4,NA,TRBD1,CASSATGQGGGERNQPQHF,TGTGCCAGCAGCGCGACGGGACAGGGGGGCGGTGAGCGCAATCAGCCCCAGCATTTT
TRBJ2-6,TRBV6-5,NA,NA,CASSYRSSGANVLTF,TGTGCCAGCAGTTACCGTAGCTCTGGGGCCAACGTCCTGACTTTC
TRBJ2-3,TRBV4-1,few,NA,CASSKLGGSGSTDTQYF,TGCGCCAGCAGCAAATTAGGAGGGTCGGGGAGCACAGATACGCAGTATTTT
TRBJ1-2,TRBV5-1,NA,TRBD1,CASSFPSPGTGEGENYGYTF,TGCGCCAGCAGCTTTCCCTCTCCCGGGACAGGGGAAGGGGAAAACTATGGCTACACCTTC
TRBJ2-1,TRBV2,once,NA,CASKLGGAYNEQFF,TGTGCCAGCAAGCTTGGCGGGGCCTACAATGAGCAGTTCTTC
TRBJ1-2,TRBV14,NA,NA,CASSHEVNYGYTF,TGTGCCAGCAGCCATGAGGTGAACTATGGCTACACCTTC
TRBJ1-1,TRBV19,NA,NA,CASSIFSGASRNTEAFF,TGTGCCAGTAGTATATTTTCGGGAGCCTCACGGAACACTGAAGCTTTCTTT
TRBJ2-2,TRBV2,NA,NA,CASLPGPGTGELFF,TGTGCCAGTCTCCCCGGGCCGGGGACCGGGGAGCTGTTTTTT
TRBJ2-3,TRBV11-2,NA,NA,CASSSLGGTLTSTDTQYF,TGTGCCAGCAGCTCCCTAGGAGGGACTCTAACTAGCACAGATACGCAGTATTTT
TRBJ1-2,TRBV6-1,NA,NA,CASSEVQGAGYTF,TGTGCCAGCAGTGAAGTTCAGGGTGCGGGCTACACCTTC
TRBJ2-7,TRBV6-6,few,NA,CASLDSTSYEQYF,TGTGCCAGCCTGGACAGTACCTCCTACGAGCAGTACTTC
TRBJ1-3,TRBV6-5,once,NA,CASRIDRFSGNTIYF,TGTGCCAGCAGGATTGACAGATTCTCTGGAAACACCATATATTTT
TRBJ1-1,TRBV5-4,NA,NA,CASSFLEKNTEPFF,TGTGCCAGCAGCTTTCTAGAGAAAAACACCGAACCTTTCTTT
TRBJ2-1,TRBV6-5,NA,NA,CASSFYRAHNEQFF,TGTGCCAGCAGTTTCTACAGGGCCCACAATGAGCAGTTCTTC
TRBJ1-1,TRBV28,NA,NA,CASSAPGQSVTEAFF,TGTGCCAGCAGTGCCCCCGGACAGTCCGTCACTGAAGCTTTCTTT
TRBJ2-7,TRBV2,NA,TRBD1,CASSVQTGQEQYF,TGTGCCAGCAGCGTTCAGACAGGGCAAGAGCAGTACTTC
TRBJ2-1,TRBV7-8,NA,TRBD2,CASSLVGSGGDNEQFF,TGTGCCAGCAGCTTAGTTGGTAGCGGGGGAGACAATGAGCAGTTCTTC
TRBJ2-3,TRBV5-1,NA,NA,CASSPTGSTDTQYF,TGCGCCAGCAGCCCCACGGGTTCCACAGATACGCAGTATTTT
TRBJ2-3,TRBV4-2,NA,NA,CASSQGGFTDTQYF,TGTGCCAGCAGCCAAGGCGGATTCACAGATACGCAGTATTTT
TRBJ1-3,TRBV5-4,NA,TRBD1,CASSLGTGGSSGNTIYF,TGTGCCAGCAGCCTAGGGACAGGGGGATCCTCTGGAAACACCATATATTTT
TRBJ2-1,TRBV10-3,NA,TRBD2,CASQGLADYNEQFF,TGTGCCTCGCAGGGACTAGCGGACTACAATGAGCAGTTCTTC
TRBJ2-3,TRBV6-1,NA,TRBD2,CASTFSGGGTDTQYF,TGTGCCAGCACATTTAGCGGGGGGGGAACAGATACGCAGTATTTT
TRBJ1-5,TRBV6-5,few,NA,CASRGGDQPQHF,TGTGCCAGCCGGGGGGGTGATCAGCCCCAGCATTTT
TRBJ1-2,TRBV5-4,NA,NA,CASSLPWSSGYTF,TGTGCCAGCAGCTTGCCGTGGAGCAGTGGCTACACCTTC
TRBJ2-1,TRBV27,NA,TRBD1,CASSPQGEVVYNEQFF,TGTGCCAGCAGTCCCCAGGGGGAAGTGGTCTACAATGAGCAGTTCTTC
TRBJ2-1,TRBV5-1,NA,NA,CASSFNPGFLLANEQFF,TGCGCCAGCAGCTTTAATCCAGGGTTTCTTTTGGCCAATGAGCAGTTCTTC
TRBJ1-2,TRBV27,NA,NA,CASSRAGIYGYTF,TGTGCCAGCAGTCGCGCCGGGATCTATGGCTACACCTTC
TRBJ2-3,TRBV28,NA,NA,CASSFQRYTQYF,TGTGCCAGCAGTTTCCAGCGCTATACGCAGTATTTT
TRBJ2-2,TRBV18,once,NA,CASSARTPNTGELFF,TGTGCCAGCTCGGCAAGGACACCGAACACCGGGGAGCTGTTTTTT
TRBJ1-4,TRBV11-2,NA,NA,CASSPQGGAEKLFF,TGTGCCAGCAGCCCCCAGGGAGGGGCTGAAAAACTGTTTTTT
TRBJ2-7,TRBV10-3,NA,NA,CAISEPGDTMIWRYF,TGTGCCATCAGTGAGCCAGGGGACACAATGATCTGGAGGTACTTC
TRBJ1-6,TRBV7-9,NA,NA,CASSLGEAVMNSPLHF,TGTGCCAGCAGCTTAGGTGAGGCCGTGATGAATTCACCCCTCCACTTT
TRBJ2-7,TRBV7-9,NA,TRBD1,CASSRQGNREQYF,TGTGCCAGCAGCCGACAGGGCAACCGCGAGCAGTACTTC